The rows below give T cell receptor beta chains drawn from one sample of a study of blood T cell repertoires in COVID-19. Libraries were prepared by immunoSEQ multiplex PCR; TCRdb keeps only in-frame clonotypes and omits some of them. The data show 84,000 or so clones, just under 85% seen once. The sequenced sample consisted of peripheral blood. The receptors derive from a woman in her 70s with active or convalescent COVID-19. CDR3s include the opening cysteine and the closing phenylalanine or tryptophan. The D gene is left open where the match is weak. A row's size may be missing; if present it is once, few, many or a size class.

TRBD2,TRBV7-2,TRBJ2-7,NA,TGTGCCAGCAGTCTAACTAGCGGGGGGGCCTACGAGCAGTACTTC,CASSLTSGGAYEQYF
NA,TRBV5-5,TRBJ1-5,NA,TGTGCCAGCAGCTTGAGCCCCAATCAGCCCCAGCATTTT,CASSLSPNQPQHF
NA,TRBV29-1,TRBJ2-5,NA,TGCAGCGTCACGCCCGGCGCGGGGGAGACCCAGTACTTC,CSVTPGAGETQYF
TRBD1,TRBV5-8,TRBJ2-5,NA,TGTGCCAGCAGCTCGGGACAGGGGAAGCAAGAGACCCAGTACTTC,CASSSGQGKQETQYF
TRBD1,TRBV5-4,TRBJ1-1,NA,TGTGCCAGCAGCTTGGGAGGGGGACAGGGAGGAGTAGCTTTCTTT,CASSLGGGQGGVAFF
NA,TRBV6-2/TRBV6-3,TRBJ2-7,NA,TGTGCCAGCAGTAACCAGGGCCCCGCCGCAGGCGAGCAGTACTTC,CASSNQGPAAGEQYF
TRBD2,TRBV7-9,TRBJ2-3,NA,TGTGCCAGCAGCTTAAGGTCGCCGAGCGGGGGGAAAAATACGCAGTATTTT,CASSLRSPSGGKNTQYF
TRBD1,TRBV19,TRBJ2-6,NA,TGTGCCAGTAGTGCCGGGACAGGGTTCTCTGGGGCCAACGTCCTGACTTTC,CASSAGTGFSGANVLTF
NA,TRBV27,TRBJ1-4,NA,TGTGCCAGCAGTTCTACGCACGGGGGTGAAAAACTGTTTTTT,CASSSTHGGEKLFF
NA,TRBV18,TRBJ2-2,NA,TGTGCCAGCTCATTCTCTCAGGGGCCCACCGGGGAGCTGTTTTTT,CASSFSQGPTGELFF
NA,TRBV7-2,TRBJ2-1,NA,TGTGCCAGCAGCCTCCAAACGGGGGGCGGTGTTAACAATGAGCAGTTCTTC,CASSLQTGGGVNNEQFF
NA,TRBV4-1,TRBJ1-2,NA,TGCGCCAGCAGCCAAGGGGGGCTCAAAACTTATGGCTACACCTTC,CASSQGGLKTYGYTF
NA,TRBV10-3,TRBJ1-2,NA,TGTGCCATCAGTGACGGGGGGGGACTCTATGGCTACACCTTC,CAISDGGGLYGYTF
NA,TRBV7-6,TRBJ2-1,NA,TGTGCCAGCAGCCCCCCCTATGGTAGGAAGGCCGGGTACAATGAGCAGTTCTTC,CASSPPYGRKAGYNEQFF
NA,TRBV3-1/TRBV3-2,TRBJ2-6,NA,TGTGCCAGCAGCCACCCGGGGGAACCCCTACCCCCTCTCTCTGGGGCCAACGTCCTGACTTTC,CASSHPGEPLPPLSGANVLTF
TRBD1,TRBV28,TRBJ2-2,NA,TGTGCCAGCAGTGCCCCGACAGGGGACCTGAACACCGGGGAGCTGTTTTTT,CASSAPTGDLNTGELFF
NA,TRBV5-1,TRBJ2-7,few,TGCGCCAGCAGCCTCGAGACCGGGAGCTCCTACGAGCAGTACTTC,CASSLETGSSYEQYF
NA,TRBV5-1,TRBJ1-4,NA,TGCGCCAGCAGCCCGGACCCCAGGGCAACTAATGAAAAACTGTTTTTT,CASSPDPRATNEKLFF
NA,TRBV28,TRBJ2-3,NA,TGTGCCAGCGGGGTGGGGGCCATTAATACGCAGTATTTT,CASGVGAINTQYF
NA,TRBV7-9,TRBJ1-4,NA,TGTGCCAGCAGCCCCTGGTCGGGGGTTAATGAAAAACTGTTTTTT,CASSPWSGVNEKLFF
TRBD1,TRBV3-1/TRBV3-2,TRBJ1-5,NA,TGTGCCAGCAGCCACAAGGTTCTTCGGACAGGGGAAAATCAGCCCCAGCATTTT,CASSHKVLRTGENQPQHF
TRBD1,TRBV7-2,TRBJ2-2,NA,TGTGCCACCTCTCCTGACCGGGACAGGGGGCGCGGGACCGGGGAGCTGTTTTTT,CATSPDRDRGRGTGELFF
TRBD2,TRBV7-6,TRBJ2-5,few,TGTGCCAGCAGCTTATACGGCGGGGGGTACCAAGAGACCCAGTACTTC,CASSLYGGGYQETQYF
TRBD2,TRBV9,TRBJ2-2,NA,TGTGCCAGCAGCACATTACCGGGACTAGCGGCCGGGGAGCTGTTTTTT,CASSTLPGLAAGELFF
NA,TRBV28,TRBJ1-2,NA,TGTGCCAGCAGCGGGGGGGGGCGTGTCTATGGCTACACCTTC,CASSGGGRVYGYTF
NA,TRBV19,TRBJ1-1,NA,TGTGCCAGTAGTTTGCAGGGATCCACTGAAGCTTTCTTT,CASSLQGSTEAFF
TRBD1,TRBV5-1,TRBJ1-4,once,TGCGCCAGCAGCTTGGGACAGGGGGGTGAAAAACTGTTTTTT,CASSLGQGGEKLFF
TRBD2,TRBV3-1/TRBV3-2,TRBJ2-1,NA,TGTGCCAGCAGCCTCGGGAGGGGATCCTACAATGAGCAGTTCTTC,CASSLGRGSYNEQFF
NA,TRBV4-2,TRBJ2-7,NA,TGTGCCAGCCGGGGTGACGGGACACGTCCCTACGAGCAGTACTTC,CASRGDGTRPYEQYF
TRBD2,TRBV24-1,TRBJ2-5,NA,TGTGCCACCAGTGATTGGACTAGCCAAGAGACCCAGTACTTC,CATSDWTSQETQYF
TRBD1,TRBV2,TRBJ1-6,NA,TGTGCCAGCAGCCAGTCCGGGACAGGGAATTCACCCCTCCACTTT,CASSQSGTGNSPLHF
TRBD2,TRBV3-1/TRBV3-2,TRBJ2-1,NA,TGTGCCAGCAGCCTAAGCGGGGGGGCCAATGAGCAGCTCTTC,CASSLSGGANEQLF
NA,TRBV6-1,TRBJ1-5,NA,TGTGCCAGCAGTGAAGCTCGGGGCGGGGGTCAGCCCCAGCATTTT,CASSEARGGGQPQHF
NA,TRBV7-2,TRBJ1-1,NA,TGTGCCAGCAGCTTAGCGGGGAGCGGAGAAGCTTTCTTT,CASSLAGSGEAFF
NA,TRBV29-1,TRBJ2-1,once,TGCAGCGTTGACTGGCAGCGAAACAATGAGCAGTTCTTC,CSVDWQRNNEQFF
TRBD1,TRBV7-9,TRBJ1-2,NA,TGTGCCAGCAGCCGCCTCCGGGACAGGGTTTCTATCGATGGCTACACCTTC,CASSRLRDRVSIDGYTF
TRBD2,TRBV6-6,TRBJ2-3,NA,TGTGCCAGCAGTCCAACGACTAGCGGGGGGACGAGCACAGATACGCAGTATTTT,CASSPTTSGGTSTDTQYF
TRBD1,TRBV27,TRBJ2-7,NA,TGTGCCAGCAGTTTTGACAGGGGTCTATCCTACGAGCAGTACTTC,CASSFDRGLSYEQYF
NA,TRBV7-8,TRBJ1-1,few,TGTGCCAGCAGCTTCCTGCAGGGTGCTGAAGCTTTCTTT,CASSFLQGAEAFF
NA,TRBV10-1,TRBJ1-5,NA,TGCGCCAGCACCCTGAGGACAGCATATAGCAATCAGCCCCAGCATTTT,CASTLRTAYSNQPQHF
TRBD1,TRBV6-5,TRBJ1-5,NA,TGTGCCAGCAGTTCTGGACAGGGGGCGCACCAGCCCCAGCATTTT,CASSSGQGAHQPQHF
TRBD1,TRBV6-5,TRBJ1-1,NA,TGTGCCAGCAGTCCCGGACAGGGGTTGAACACTGAAGCTTTCTTT,CASSPGQGLNTEAFF
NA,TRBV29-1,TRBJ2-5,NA,TGCAGCGTTGGAGGAGGGGCTCAGGAGACCCAGTACTTC,CSVGGGAQETQYF
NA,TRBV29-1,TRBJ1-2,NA,TGCAGCGTTTTAGGACAAGCTAACTATGGCTACACCTTC,CSVLGQANYGYTF
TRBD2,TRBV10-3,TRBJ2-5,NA,TGTGCCATCAGTGAGTCGAGACTAGCGGGTATGTGGCAAGAGACCCAGTACTTC,CAISESRLAGMWQETQYF
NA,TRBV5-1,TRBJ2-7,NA,TGCGCCAGCAGCTTGGAACTGACAGCTACCTACGAGCAGTACTTC,CASSLELTATYEQYF
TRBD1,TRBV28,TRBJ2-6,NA,TGTGCCAGCAGTACCCCGACAGGGCGGTCTGGGGCCAACGTCCTGACTTTC,CASSTPTGRSGANVLTF
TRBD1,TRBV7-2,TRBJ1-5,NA,TGTGCCAGCAGCGCGGACAGGGCGGGCAATCAGCCCCAGCATTTT,CASSADRAGNQPQHF
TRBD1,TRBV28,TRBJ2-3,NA,TGTGCCAGCAGTTACCTACAGGGGGCGGGCACAGATACGCAGTATTTT,CASSYLQGAGTDTQYF
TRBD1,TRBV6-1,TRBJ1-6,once,TGTGCCAGCAACGGACAGGGAAACACACCCCTCCACTTT,CASNGQGNTPLHF
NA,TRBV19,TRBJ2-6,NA,TGTGCCAGTAGTGTTCAGGGTGGCGTGGCCAACGTCCTGACTTTC,CASSVQGGVANVLTF
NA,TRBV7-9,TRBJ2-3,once,TGTGCCAGCAGCTTATGGCAGGGAGGTACAGATACGCAGTATTTT,CASSLWQGGTDTQYF
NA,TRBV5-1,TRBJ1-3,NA,TGCGCCAGCAGACAGGAGTCTGGAAACACCATATATTTT,CASRQESGNTIYF